Listed below are T cell receptor beta chains from one sample, sequenced in a study of T cells in Graves' hyperthyroidism and ophthalmopathy. TCRdb analysed the multiplex PCR reads with MiXCR anew, one entry per CDR3 protein. The repertoire holds over 700,000 distinct CDR3 sequences, with 38% as singletons. What was sequenced was blood. These receptors all stem from a young man with Graves' hyperthyroidism. The CDR3 runs from the conserved cysteine through the conserved F or W. A D gene is named only where the DNA matches it firmly. Clone size is shown for a subset of rows, as once, few, many or a class of expanded clone.

few | TRBJ2-7 | TRBV5-6 | - | 12 | TGTGCCAGCAGCAGGACCCGGAACGAGCAGTACTTC | CASSRTRNEQYF
many | TRBJ2-5 | TRBV20-1 | - | 12 | TGCAGTGCTAGAGGCAAGAAAGAGACCCAGTACTTC | CSARGKKETQYF
few | TRBJ2-5 | TRBV19 | - | 15 | TGTGCCAGTACCGATGGGTCCGCCAACCAAGAGACCCAGTACTTC | CASTDGSANQETQYF
many | TRBJ2-7 | TRBV15 | - | 12 | TGTGCCACCAGCAGAGCAGGTTGGGAGCAGTACTTC | CATSRAGWEQYF
- | TRBJ2-7 | TRBV2 | - | 15 | TGTGCCAGCAGTTTGCGGGGCAGGGGGACTGACGAGCAGTACTTC | CASSLRGRGTDEQYF
few | TRBJ1-5 | TRBV4-2 | TRBD1 | 15 | TGTGCCAGCAGCCAAGAGACAGGGGGCCGGCAGCCCCAGCATTTT | CASSQETGGRQPQHF
once | TRBJ1-5 | TRBV10-3 | TRBD1 | 15 | TGTGCCATCAGTTTAGGACAGGGCAGAGGTCAGCCCCAGCATTTT | CAISLGQGRGQPQHF
few | TRBJ2-7 | TRBV5-1 | TRBD2 | 15 | TGCGCCAGCAGCGGAAGCGGGAGGGCCGGGTACGAGCAGTACTTC | CASSGSGRAGYEQYF
many | TRBJ1-5 | TRBV20-1 | TRBD1 | 15 | TGCAGTGCCCCTAGTGGCAGGGGGCATCGTCAGCCCCAGCATTTT | CSAPSGRGHRQPQHF
- | TRBJ2-7 | TRBV20-1 | - | 14 | TGCAGTGCTACCTATAGCGGTTACGGTTACGAGCAGTACTTC | CSATYSGYGYEQYF
- | TRBJ1-1 | TRBV19 | TRBD1 | 14 | TGTGCCAGTAGGGTGACAGGGGATGGCACTGAAGCTTTCTTT | CASRVTGDGTEAFF
few | TRBJ1-1 | TRBV7-9 | - | 14 | TGTGCCAGCAGCCGTTGGGACAAGAACACTGAAGCTTTCTTT | CASSRWDKNTEAFF
- | TRBJ1-2 | TRBV19 | - | 15 | TGTGCCAGTAGTACCCTTACGACAGTCCTTTATGGCTACACCTTC | CASSTLTTVLYGYTF
- | TRBJ1-5 | TRBV3-1 | - | 12 | TGTGCCAGCAGCCAGAGTGGTCAGCCCCAGCATTTT | CASSQSGQPQHF
many | TRBJ1-6 | TRBV2 | - | 16 | TGTGCCAGCAGTGAAGACACGGTTACGCGGTCGTCACCCCTCCACTTT | CASSEDTVTRSSPLHF
- | TRBJ1-5 | TRBV12-3/TRBV12-4 | - | 15 | TGTGCCAGCAGTCCCCGGGCAGGGCTCAATCAGCCCCAGCATTTT | CASSPRAGLNQPQHF
- | TRBJ1-5 | TRBV12-3/TRBV12-4 | - | 13 | TGTGCCAGCAGTTCGGACCCCCTGTGGCCCCAGCATTTT | CASSSDPLWPQHF
- | TRBJ1-6 | TRBV7-2 | TRBD1 | 19 | TGTGCCAGCAGCTTACCCCGGGACAGGGGAGGATCCTATAATTCACCCCTCCACTTT | CASSLPRDRGGSYNSPLHF
- | TRBJ2-7 | TRBV7-2 | - | 12 | TGTGCCAGCAGCTTAGCGGTTTTTTTGCAGTACTTC | CASSLAVFLQYF
many | TRBJ1-5 | TRBV12-3/TRBV12-4 | - | 13 | TGTGCCAGCAGTTTAGCGGCCCTCCAGCCCCAGCATTTT | CASSLAALQPQHF
few | TRBJ1-1 | TRBV5-8 | TRBD1 | 16 | TGTGCCAGCAGCTTTCCGACAGGGTTGGGCGGCACTGAAGCTTTCTTT | CASSFPTGLGGTEAFF
- | TRBJ2-7 | TRBV6-1 | TRBD1 | 16 | TGTGCCAGCAGCCCAAAGCCGGGACAGGGCAGCTACGAGCAGTACTTC | CASSPKPGQGSYEQYF
many | TRBJ1-4 | TRBV7-9 | TRBD1 | 14 | TGTGCCAGCAGCGGCAGGGGGCGAGACGAAAAACTGTTTTTT | CASSGRGRDEKLFF
- | TRBJ1-1 | TRBV29-1 | TRBD1 | 12 | TGCAGCTTATTCAGGGGGGGCACTGAAGCTTTCTTT | CSLFRGGTEAFF
- | TRBJ1-1 | TRBV10-2 | - | 19 | TGCGCCAGCAGGAACCCCACTACCTTTATGGACCCTTTGAACACTGAAGCTTTCTTT | CASRNPTTFMDPLNTEAFF
- | TRBJ1-3 | TRBV5-1 | - | 17 | TGCGCCAGCAGCTTAACCCCTCCCTTGGGACCTGGAAACACCATATATTTT | CASSLTPPLGPGNTIYF
- | TRBJ1-5 | TRBV10-3 | - | 15 | TGTGCCAGCAGTGAAAGGTCTTTGGGTAATCAGCCCCAGCATTTT | CASSERSLGNQPQHF
- | TRBJ2-7 | TRBV29-1 | - | 16 | TGCAGCGTTGAATTCCCCCGGGACGGGAGCTCCTACGAGCAGTACTTC | CSVEFPRDGSSYEQYF
few | TRBJ2-6 | TRBV15 | - | 17 | TGTGCCACCAGCAGAGATAATGATCTCTCTGGGGCCAACGTCCTGACTTTC | CATSRDNDLSGANVLTF
many | TRBJ1-2 | TRBV29-1 | - | 12 | TGCAGCGTTGAAGTACAGGGCGATGGCTACACCTTC | CSVEVQGDGYTF
many | TRBJ2-6 | TRBV5-6 | - | 16 | TGTGCCAGCAGCTTTTTGGGAGTCTCTGGGGCCAACGTCCTGACTTTC | CASSFLGVSGANVLTF
- | TRBJ1-2 | TRBV5-4 | - | 14 | TGTGCCAGCTCCTCCGGGGTTGCATTCTATGGCTACACCTTC | CASSSGVAFYGYTF
few | TRBJ2-7 | TRBV6-5 | - | 14 | TGTGCCAGCAGTTACTCGCTGCCCGGGAACGAGCAGTACTTC | CASSYSLPGNEQYF
- | TRBJ2-3 | TRBV29-1 | TRBD2 | 17 | TGCAGCGTCCGCGGGACTAGCGGGGCGGATAGCACAGATACGCAGTATTTT | CSVRGTSGADSTDTQYF
many | TRBJ1-1 | TRBV7-9 | TRBD1 | 15 | TGTGCCAGCAGCTTAGCAAGGACAGGTACCACTGAAGCTTTCTTT | CASSLARTGTTEAFF
few | TRBJ2-7 | TRBV5-6 | TRBD2 | 12 | TGTGCCAGCAGCTCCGGAGCGGGGAAGGAATACTTC | CASSSGAGKEYF
- | TRBJ1-1 | TRBV12-3/TRBV12-4 | - | 15 | TGTGCCAGCAGTCCACCTCGGACCCGGGCCACTGAAGCTTTCTTT | CASSPPRTRATEAFF
many | TRBJ2-7 | TRBV5-1 | - | 13 | TGCGCCAGCAGCTTGTACTCGCGGGACGAGCAGTACTTC | CASSLYSRDEQYF
few | TRBJ2-5 | TRBV24-1 | - | 17 | TGTGCCACCAGTGATTTAACAATTGAAGGCAGTAAAGAGACCCAGTACTTC | CATSDLTIEGSKETQYF
- | TRBJ2-5 | TRBV19 | TRBD2 | 15 | TGTGCCTGGAGTGTTGCGGGAGGGCCTCGAGAGACCCAGTACTTC | CAWSVAGGPRETQYF
once | TRBJ1-5 | TRBV6-5 | - | 15 | TGTGCCAGCAGTCACGGACAACATAGCAATCAGCCCCAGCATTTT | CASSHGQHSNQPQHF
many | TRBJ1-1 | TRBV20-1 | - | 11 | TGCAGTGCTAGAAAGCGGTCTGAAGCTTTCTTT | CSARKRSEAFF
few | TRBJ1-5 | TRBV7-3 | - | 15 | TGTGCCAGCAGCTTAGATGGCACCTCAGGAATGGCCCAGCATTTT | CASSLDGTSGMAQHF
many | TRBJ2-5 | TRBV2 | TRBD2 | 14 | TGTGCCAGCAGTGAAGGACTAGCGGTGGAGACCCAGTACTTC | CASSEGLAVETQYF
many | TRBJ1-5 | TRBV10-3 | - | 11 | TGTGCCATCCGAAGGCATCAGCCCCAGCATTTT | CAIRRHQPQHF
many | TRBJ1-4 | TRBV7-9 | TRBD1 | 15 | TGTGCCAGCAGCTGGGGACAGGGGAGAAATGAAAAACTGTTTTTT | CASSWGQGRNEKLFF
- | TRBJ2-7 | TRBV20-1 | TRBD1 | 13 | TGCAGTGTAACGGGACAGGGGGGAGGGGAGCAGTACTTC | CSVTGQGGGEQYF
- | TRBJ1-3 | TRBV5-8 | - | 12 | TGTGCCAGCAGCTTGTCAGAGGACACCATATATTTT | CASSLSEDTIYF
- | TRBJ2-5 | TRBV6-5 | TRBD2 | 15 | TGTGCCAGCACTAGCGGGACTAGGGGACAAGAGACCCAGTACTTC | CASTSGTRGQETQYF